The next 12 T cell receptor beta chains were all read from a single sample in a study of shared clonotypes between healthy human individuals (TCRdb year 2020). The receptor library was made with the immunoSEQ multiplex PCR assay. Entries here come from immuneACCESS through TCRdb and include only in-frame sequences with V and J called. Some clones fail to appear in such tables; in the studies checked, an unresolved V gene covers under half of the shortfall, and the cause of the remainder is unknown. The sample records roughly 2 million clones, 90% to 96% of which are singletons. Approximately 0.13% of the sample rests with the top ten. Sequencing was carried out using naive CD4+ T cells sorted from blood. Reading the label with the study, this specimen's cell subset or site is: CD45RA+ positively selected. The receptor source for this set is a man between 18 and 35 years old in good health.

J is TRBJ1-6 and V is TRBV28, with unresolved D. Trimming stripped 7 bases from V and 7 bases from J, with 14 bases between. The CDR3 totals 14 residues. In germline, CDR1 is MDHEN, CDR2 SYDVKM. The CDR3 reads CASISIGNNSPLHF. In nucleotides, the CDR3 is TGTGCCAGCATCTCTATAGGGAACAATTCACCCCTCCACTTT.

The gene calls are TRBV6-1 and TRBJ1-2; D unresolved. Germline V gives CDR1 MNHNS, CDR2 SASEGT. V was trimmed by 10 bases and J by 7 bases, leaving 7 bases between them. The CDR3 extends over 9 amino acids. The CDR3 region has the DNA TGTGCCACCGTACCTGGCTACACCTTC. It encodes CATVPGYTF.

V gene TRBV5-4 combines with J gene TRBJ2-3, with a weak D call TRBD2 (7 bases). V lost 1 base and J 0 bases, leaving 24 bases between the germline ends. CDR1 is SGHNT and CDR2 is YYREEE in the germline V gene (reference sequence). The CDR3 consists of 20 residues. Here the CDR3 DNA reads TGTGCCAGCAGCTTGCAAATTGGAGGGAGGGGGTACCCTAGCACAGATACGCAGTATTTT. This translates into CASSLQIGGRGYPSTDTQYF.

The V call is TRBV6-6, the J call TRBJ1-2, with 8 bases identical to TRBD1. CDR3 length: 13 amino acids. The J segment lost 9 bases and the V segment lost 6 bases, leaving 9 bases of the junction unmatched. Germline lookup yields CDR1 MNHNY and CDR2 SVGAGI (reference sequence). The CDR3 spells CASSNTGGGSYTF. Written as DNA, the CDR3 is TGTGCCAGCAGCAATACAGGGGGAGGAAGCTACACCTTC.

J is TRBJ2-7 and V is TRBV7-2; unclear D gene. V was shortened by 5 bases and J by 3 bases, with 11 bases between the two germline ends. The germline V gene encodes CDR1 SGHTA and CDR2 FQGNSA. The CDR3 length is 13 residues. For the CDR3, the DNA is TGTGCCAGCAGCCACGGTCGGATCTACGAGCAGTACTTC. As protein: CASSHGRIYEQYF.

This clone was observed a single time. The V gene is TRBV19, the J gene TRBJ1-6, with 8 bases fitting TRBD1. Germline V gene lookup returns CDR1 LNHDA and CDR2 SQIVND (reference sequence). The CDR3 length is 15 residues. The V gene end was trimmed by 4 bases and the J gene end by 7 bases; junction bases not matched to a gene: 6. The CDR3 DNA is TGTGCCAGTAGTAAACGGACAGGGACGAATTCACCCCTCCACTTT. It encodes CASSKRTGTNSPLHF. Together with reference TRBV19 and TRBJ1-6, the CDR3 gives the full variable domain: DGGITQSPKYLFRKEGQNVTLSCEQNLNHDAMYWYRQDPGQGLRLIYYSQIVNDFQKGDIAEGYSVSREKKESFPLTVTSAQKNPTAFYLCASSKRTGTNSPLHFGNGTRLTVT.

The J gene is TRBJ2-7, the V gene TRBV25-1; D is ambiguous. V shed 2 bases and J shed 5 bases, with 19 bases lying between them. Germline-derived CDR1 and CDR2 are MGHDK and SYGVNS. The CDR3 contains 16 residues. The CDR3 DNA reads TGTGCCAGCAGTGAACCGCCCGTTTACGGGCCAGACGAGCAGTACTTC. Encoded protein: CASSEPPVYGPDEQYF.

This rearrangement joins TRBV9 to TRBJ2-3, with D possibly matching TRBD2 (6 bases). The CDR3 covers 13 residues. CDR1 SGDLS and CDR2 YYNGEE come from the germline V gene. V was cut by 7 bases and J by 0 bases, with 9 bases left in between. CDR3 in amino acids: CASGGESTDTQYF. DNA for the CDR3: TGTGCCAGCGGAGGGGAGAGCACAGATACGCAGTATTTT.

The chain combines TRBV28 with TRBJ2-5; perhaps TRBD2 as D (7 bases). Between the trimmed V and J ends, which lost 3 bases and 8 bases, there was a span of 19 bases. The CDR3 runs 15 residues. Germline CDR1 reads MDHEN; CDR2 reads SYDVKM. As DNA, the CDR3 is TGTGCCAGCAGTTTCAGGGCCCAGGGGAGGGATACCCAGTACTTC. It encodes CASSFRAQGRDTQYF.

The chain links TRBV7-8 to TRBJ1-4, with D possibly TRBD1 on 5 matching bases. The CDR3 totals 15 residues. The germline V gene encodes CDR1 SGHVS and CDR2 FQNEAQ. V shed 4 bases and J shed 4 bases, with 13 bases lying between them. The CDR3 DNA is TGTGCCAGCAGCTGGGTGGGGCTGATTAATGAAAAACTGTTTTTT. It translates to CASSWVGLINEKLFF.

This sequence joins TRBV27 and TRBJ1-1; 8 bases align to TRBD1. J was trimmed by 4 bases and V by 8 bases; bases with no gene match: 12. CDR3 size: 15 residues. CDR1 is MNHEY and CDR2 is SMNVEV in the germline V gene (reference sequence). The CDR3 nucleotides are TGTGCCAGCGGGATGGACAGGGAAAGCGGCACTGAAGCTTTCTTT. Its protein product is CASGMDRESGTEAFF.

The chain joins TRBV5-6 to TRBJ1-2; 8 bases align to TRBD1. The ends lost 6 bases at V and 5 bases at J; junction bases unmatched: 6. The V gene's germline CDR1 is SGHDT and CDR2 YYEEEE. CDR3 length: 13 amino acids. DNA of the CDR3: TGTGCCAGCACCTTCGGACAGGGATATGGCTACACCTTC. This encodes CASTFGQGYGYTF.